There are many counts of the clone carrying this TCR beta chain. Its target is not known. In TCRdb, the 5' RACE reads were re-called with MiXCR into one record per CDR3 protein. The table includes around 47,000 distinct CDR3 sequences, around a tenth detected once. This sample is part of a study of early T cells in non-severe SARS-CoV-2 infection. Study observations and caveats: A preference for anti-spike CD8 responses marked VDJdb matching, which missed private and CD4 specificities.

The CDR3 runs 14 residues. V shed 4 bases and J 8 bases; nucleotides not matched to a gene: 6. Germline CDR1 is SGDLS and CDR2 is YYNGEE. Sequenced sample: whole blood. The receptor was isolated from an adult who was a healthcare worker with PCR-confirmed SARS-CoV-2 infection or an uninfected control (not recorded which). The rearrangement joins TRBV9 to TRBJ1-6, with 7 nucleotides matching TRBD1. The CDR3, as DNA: TGTGCCAGCAGCTCCAGACAGGGTGATTCACCCCTCCACTTT. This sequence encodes CASSSRQGDSPLHF.